One sample yielded the 26 T cell receptor beta chains listed below, sequenced in a study of control samples from healthy donors and cancer patients. Sequencing was performed with immunoSEQ multiplex PCR; in TCRdb, only in-frame clones are kept and a portion is missing. The sample has about 160,000 clones, around 94% seen once. Sequenced material: PBMCs. These receptors came from a man in his sixties with colorectal cancer.

The chain employs TRBV29-1 and TRBJ2-7, with 7 bases aligning to TRBD1. After removal of 1 base from V and 0 bases from J, the junction contained 3 bases not matched to a gene. Germline-derived CDR1 and CDR2 are SQVTM and ANQGSEA. The CDR3 is made up of 14 amino acids. Written as DNA, the CDR3 is TGCAGCGTTGAAGTCAGGGGGAGCTCCTACGAGCAGTACTTC. Translating gives CSVEVRGSSYEQYF.

This rearrangement joins TRBV9 to TRBJ1-5; D perhaps matches TRBD1 (6 bases). The CDR3 spans 15 residues. Trimming cost V 4 bases and J 6 bases, with 17 bases left between them. CDR1 SGDLS and CDR2 YYNGEE come from the germline V gene. CDR3 coding DNA: TGTGCCAGCAGCCCCCGGGAGGGGGTCGGTCAGCCCCAGCATTTT. Protein product: CASSPREGVGQPQHF.

The chain joins TRBV2 to TRBJ2-7; no reliable D call. The length of the CDR3 is 11 residues. Trimming pared 4 bases from V and 2 bases from J, leaving 3 bases between. CDR1 is SNHLY, CDR2 FYNNEI, per germline. DNA of the CDR3: TGTGCCAGCAGTGGAACCTACGAGCAGTACTTC. It encodes CASSGTYEQYF.

The genes are TRBV12-3 or TRBV12-4 and TRBJ2-7; TRBD2 matches at 7 bases. V trimming: 7 bases; J trimming: 6 bases; junction bases outside the gene matches: 9. This CDR3 is 13 amino acids long. DNA for the CDR3: TGTGCCAGCACCCCTGGGGGGGGACGCGAGCAGTACTTC. It codes for CASTPGGGREQYF.

The rearrangement joins TRBV3-1 (or the pseudogene TRBV3-2) to TRBJ1-2, with D possibly being TRBD1 (6 bases). The CDR3 runs 16 residues. Germline CDR1 reads LGHDT; CDR2 reads YNNKEL (reference sequence). V lost 1 base to trimming and J lost 2 bases, with 14 bases between them. The CDR3 loop reads CASSQGEVGGNYGYTF. The DNA for the CDR3 is TGTGCCAGCAGCCAAGGGGAGGTAGGGGGGAACTATGGCTACACCTTC.

The CDR3 spells CAWSGRGRGEQYF. The CDR3, as DNA: TGTGCCTGGAGTGGTAGGGGGCGCGGCGAGCAGTACTTC. The chain is built from TRBV30 and TRBJ2-7, with TRBD1 identical over 7 bases. Per the germline V gene, CDR1 is GTSNPN and CDR2 is SVGIG (reference sequence). This CDR3 has 13 amino acids. After removal of 1 base from V and 6 bases from J, the junction contained 6 bases not matched to a gene.

The chain recombines TRBV10-2 with TRBJ2-7; maybe TRBD2 (5 bases). The CDR3 consists of 14 residues. CDR1 and CDR2 from the germline V gene are WSHSY and SAAADI. Trimming removed 2 bases at V and 5 bases at J, with 13 bases between. The CDR3 here is CASSEVGERNEQYF. In DNA, the CDR3 is TGCGCCAGCAGTGAGGTCGGGGAAAGGAACGAGCAGTACTTC.

J is TRBJ1-5 and V is TRBV19; D gene unclear. The V gene's germline CDR1 is LNHDA and CDR2 SQIVND (reference sequence). The CDR3 has 13 amino acids. V lost 3 bases and J lost 6, with 9 bases in between. In DNA form, the CDR3 reads TGTGCCAGTAGTATCCTAGAGGGTCAGCCCCAGCATTTT. Translated: CASSILEGQPQHF.

The chain uses TRBV5-1 and TRBJ2-3; D might be TRBD2 (6 bases). Trimming cost V 4 bases and J 2 bases, with 11 bases left between them. The CDR3 contains 14 residues. Germline lookup yields CDR1 SGHRS and CDR2 YFSETQ. The CDR3 sequence is CASSGTLNTDTQYF. For the CDR3, the DNA is TGCGCCAGCAGCGGGACTCTAAACACAGATACGCAGTATTTT. Based on the CDR3 plus reference TRBV5-1 and TRBJ2-3, the full variable domain is KAGVTQTPRYLIKTRGQQVTLSCSPISGHRSVSWYQQTPGQGLQFLFEYFSETQRNKGNFPGRFSGRQFSNSRSEMNVSTLELGDSALYLCASSGTLNTDTQYFGPGTRLTVL.

This clone was recorded once. J is TRBJ1-1 and V is TRBV6-5; tentatively, D is TRBD1 (6 bases). The CDR3 is made up of 14 amino acids. Germline CDR1 is MNHEY and CDR2 is SVGAGI. The germline V and J ends were trimmed by 2 bases and 8 bases, with 15 bases remaining between them. As DNA, the CDR3 is TGTGCCAGCAGTTACGGGCAGGGGAAAAGGGAAGCTTTCTTT. This gives the protein CASSYGQGKREAFF.

The J gene is TRBJ2-7, the V gene TRBV7-9; 8 bases map to TRBD1. The trim removed 5 bases at V and 4 bases at J, leaving 10 bases unmatched. Per the germline V gene, CDR1 is SEHNR and CDR2 is FQNEAQ (reference sequence). The CDR3 covers 15 residues. CDR3 amino acids: CASSGGTGPFYEQYF. DNA for the CDR3: TGTGCCAGCAGCGGTGGGACAGGACCTTTTTACGAGCAGTACTTC. The full variable domain, in which reference TRBV7-9 and TRBJ2-7 provide the parts outside the CDR3, is DTGVSQNPRHKITKRGQNVTFRCDPISEHNRLYWYRQTLGQGPEFLTYFQNEAQLEKSRLLSDRFSAERPKGSFSTLEIQRTEQGDSAMYLCASSGGTGPFYEQYFGPGTRLTVT.

This sequence joins TRBV6-6 and TRBJ2-1; D gene uncertain. Germline CDR1 MNHNY, CDR2 SVGAGI (reference sequence). With 5 bases removed from V and 12 bases from J, the gap between germline ends came to 14 bases. The CDR3 sequence is 12 residues long. CDR3 nucleotides: TGTGCCAGCAGTCTAACCGGGTCTGGGCAGTTCTTC. This encodes CASSLTGSGQFF.

The chain couples TRBV30 to TRBJ1-5; D gene ambiguous. Trimming took 2 bases from V and 1 from J, leaving 15 bases between them. CDR3 length: 16 amino acids. Germline V lookup: CDR1 GTSNPN, CDR2 SVGIG (reference sequence). CDR3 loop: CAWSPSGLGSNQPQHF. CDR3 sequence (DNA): TGTGCCTGGAGTCCCTCGGGCCTGGGAAGCAATCAGCCCCAGCATTTT.

The rearrangement links TRBV27 to TRBJ1-1; D unclear. The CDR3 consists of 14 residues. V dropped 9 bases and J dropped 4 bases, with 18 bases sitting between them. Germline values: CDR1 MNHEY, CDR2 SMNVEV (reference sequence). The CDR3: CASLTPGLGTEAFF. CDR3 nucleotide sequence: TGTGCCAGTCTTACACCGGGTTTGGGCACTGAAGCTTTCTTT.

This chain joins TRBV7-2 and TRBJ1-5; 9 bases match TRBD1. CDR3 size: 14 residues. CDR1 is SGHTA and CDR2 is FQGNSA in the germline V gene. Losses at the gene ends were 3 bases for V and 6 bases for J; bases not matched to a gene: 3. The DNA for the CDR3 is TGTGCCAGCAGCTTCGGACAGGGGTCTCAGCCCCAGCATTTT. Translated: CASSFGQGSQPQHF.

The V and J genes are TRBV6-5 and TRBJ2-7; 10 nucleotides align to TRBD1. Trimming removed 6 bases from V and 3 bases from J; junction bases left unmatched: 8. Per germline, CDR1 MNHEY and CDR2 SVGAGI. The CDR3 is made up of 15 amino acids. The DNA for the CDR3 is TGTGCCAGCAGGACAGGGGGCGAAGTCTTCTACGAGCAGTACTTC. Its protein is CASRTGGEVFYEQYF.

The count of this clone is one. The rearrangement uses TRBV2 and TRBJ2-7, with D maybe TRBD2 (6 bases). The CDR3 consists of 15 residues. The V and J ends lost 7 bases and 2 bases respectively, with 18 bases between them. Germline V gene data show CDR1 as SNHLY and CDR2 as FYNNEI. The CDR3: CASKASRDFAYEQYF. The CDR3 nucleotides read TGTGCCAGCAAGGCCTCCCGGGACTTTGCCTACGAGCAGTACTTC.

In this sample, this clone turned up once. V gene TRBV19 combines with J gene TRBJ1-3, with TRBD1 as a possible D gene (5 bases). Per germline, CDR1 LNHDA and CDR2 SQIVND (reference sequence). The CDR3 consists of 15 residues. Deletions cut 5 bases from V and 0 bases from J, with 11 bases between. In DNA, the CDR3 is TGTGCCAGTAGTGGGCTCGGGGGCTCTGGAAACACCATATATTTT. Protein: CASSGLGGSGNTIYF.

This chain's CDR3 is CASSVGRGPRRLNEQFF. Written as DNA, the CDR3 is TGTGCCAGCAGCGTAGGTCGGGGGCCTCGCCGGCTCAATGAGCAGTTCTTC. The chain recombines TRBV9 with TRBJ2-1; D may be TRBD1 or TRBD2 (6 bases each). The germline CDR1 and CDR2 sequences are SGDLS and YYNGEE. This CDR3 comprises 17 residues. Trimming stripped 0 bases from V and 6 bases from J, with 19 bases between.

The chain recombines TRBV5-1 with TRBJ2-7; 9 bases match TRBD2. The V segment lost 4 bases and the J segment 6 bases; nucleotides outside the gene matches: 8. Germline V gene lookup returns CDR1 SGHRS and CDR2 YFSETQ. This CDR3 spans 14 amino acids. In nucleotides, the CDR3 is TGCGCCAGCAGCCCCGGGACTAGCTCTCTCGAGCAGTACTTC. Protein: CASSPGTSSLEQYF.

This clone was observed a single time. The genes are TRBV18 and TRBJ1-2; 9 nucleotides align to TRBD1. This CDR3 is 15 amino acids long. The V segment lost 2 bases and the J segment 0 bases; nucleotides outside the gene matches: 1. Germline CDR1 reads KGHSH; CDR2 reads LQKENI. CDR3 sequence (DNA): TGTGCCAGCTCACCAGGGACAGGGCCTAACTATGGCTACACCTTC. Its protein product is CASSPGTGPNYGYTF.

The J gene is TRBJ1-1, the V gene TRBV13; D ambiguous. Trimming stripped 5 bases from V and 1 base from J, with 11 bases between. The CDR3 runs 14 residues. Germline V gene lookup returns CDR1 PRHDT and CDR2 FYEKMQ (reference sequence). CDR3 nucleotides: TGTGCCAGCAGCGTAGACAATAGGAACACTGAAGCTTTCTTT. Translated: CASSVDNRNTEAFF.

This chain uses TRBV7-9 with TRBJ2-3; tentative D call: TRBD2 (5 bases). This CDR3 is 14 amino acids long. Germline-derived CDR1 and CDR2 are SEHNR and FQNEAQ (reference sequence). Trimming removed 2 bases from V and 2 bases from J, with 8 bases in between. The CDR3 here is CASSLRGYTDTQYF. The CDR3 DNA is TGTGCCAGCAGCTTACGGGGATACACAGATACGCAGTATTTT. The entire variable domain, with the rest obtained from reference TRBV7-9 and TRBJ2-3, is as follows: DTGVSQNPRHKITKRGQNVTFRCDPISEHNRLYWYRQTLGQGPEFLTYFQNEAQLEKSRLLSDRFSAERPKGSFSTLEIQRTEQGDSAMYLCASSLRGYTDTQYFGPGTRLTVL.

The chain carries TRBV10-1 and TRBJ2-3; D is unclear. Germline V CDR1 and CDR2: WNHNN, SYGVQD (reference sequence). The CDR3 contains 12 residues. Trimming removed 3 bases from V and 5 bases from J, with 6 bases in between. The CDR3 sequence is CASSDWGDTQYF. DNA of the CDR3: TGCGCCAGCAGTGACTGGGGAGATACGCAGTATTTT.

The chain is built from TRBV25-1 and TRBJ2-7, with D possibly called TRBD1 or TRBD2 (6 bases each). CDR1 is MGHDK, CDR2 SYGVNS, per germline. V lost 3 bases, J lost 7 bases, and 22 bases lay in between. There are 16 residues in the CDR3. CDR3 protein: CASSDSWGASSREQYF. CDR3 DNA: TGTGCCAGCAGTGATTCTTGGGGGGCATCTTCTAGGGAGCAGTACTTC.

This chain joins TRBV5-4 and TRBJ2-1; TRBD1 matches at 7 bases. Germline trimming cut 4 bases from V and 5 bases from J; bases unmatched to any gene: 12. Germline V CDR1 and CDR2: SGHNT, YYREEE (reference sequence). The length of the CDR3 is 16 residues. The CDR3 loop reads CASSQTGVVNHNEQFF. CDR3 nucleotides: TGTGCCAGCAGCCAAACAGGGGTCGTAAACCACAATGAGCAGTTCTTC.